What follows are 2 T cell receptor beta chains derived from one specimen sequenced in a study of control samples from healthy donors and cancer patients. The protocol was immunoSEQ multiplex PCR, while the TCRdb copy is restricted to in-frame clones and leaves out a portion. The table lists about 84,000 clones, 65% to 90% of them singletons. The source material was PBMCs. The receptors originated from a man aged 60-69 years with head and neck cancer.

The chain combines TRBV5-6 with TRBJ2-7, with 7 nucleotides matching TRBD2. The V segment lost 1 base and the J segment 0 bases; nucleotides outside the gene matches: 1. The germline gives CDR1 SGHDT, CDR2 YYEEEE. This CDR3 region has 14 residues. DNA of the CDR3: TGTGCCAGCAGCTTGACTAGCGCCTCCTACGAGCAGTACTTC. Translated, it gives CASSLTSASYEQYF.

V usage is TRBV6-5 and J usage is TRBJ2-7; D might be TRBD1 or TRBD2, each matching 6 bases. The CDR3 loop spans 16 amino acids. Germline V gives CDR1 MNHEY, CDR2 SVGAGI. Deletions cut 2 bases from V and 6 bases from J, with 20 bases between. The chain's CDR3 is CASSYRGLSTPREQYF. CDR3 nucleotide sequence: TGTGCCAGCAGTTACCGGGGGCTCTCCACCCCGCGCGAGCAGTACTTC.